These 16 T cell receptor beta chains share one sample of origin, sequenced in a study of T cell responses to AZD1222 COVID-19 vaccine. Data came from immunoSEQ multiplex PCR; TCRdb stores just in-frame clones and leaves some out. The sample records some 120,000 clones, roughly nine tenths being singletons. The sample consisted of peripheral blood, taken on day 0 of AZD1222 vaccination. The receptor set was obtained from an adult in good health.

This chain joins TRBV2 and TRBJ1-5, with D unclear. Germline values: CDR1 SNHLY, CDR2 FYNNEI. This CDR3 contains 14 residues. Trimming shortened V by 3 bases and J by 3 bases, and 9 bases separated the two germline ends. Here the CDR3 reads CASSDFRANQPQHF. In DNA, the CDR3 is TGTGCCAGCAGTGATTTTAGGGCCAATCAGCCCCAGCATTTT.

V and J are TRBV25-1 and TRBJ2-7, with TRBD1 matching over 7 bases. The trim removed 6 bases at V and 5 bases at J, leaving 10 bases unmatched. The CDR3 sequence is 14 residues long. The V gene's germline CDR1 is MGHDK and CDR2 SYGVNS. In DNA form, the CDR3 reads TGTGCCAGCAGGGGTCAGGCGAGGGGGCACGAGCAGTACTTC. This sequence encodes CASRGQARGHEQYF.

The chain has TRBV12-3 or TRBV12-4 and TRBJ1-1, with D hard to call. The CDR3 totals 11 residues. V was trimmed by 7 bases and J by 6 bases, leaving 9 bases between them. This chain's CDR3 is CASTKSSEAFF. The CDR3 nucleotides read TGTGCCAGCACAAAGTCGTCTGAAGCTTTCTTT.

Concerning this clone itself: Its ends do not fully match the called genes, so a read error is possible. The gene calls are TRBV2 and TRBJ2-1; TRBD2 matches 13 bases. The CDR3 sequence is 14 residues long. In germline, CDR1 is SNHLY, CDR2 FYNNEI. The CDR3 region is CASSAPGTSGDAVF. In nucleotides, the CDR3 is TGTGCCAGCAGCGCTCCCGGGACTAGCGGGGACGCGGTCTTC.

The chain is built from TRBV11-3 and TRBJ1-4; tentative D call: TRBD1 (5 bases). CDR1 and CDR2 from the germline V gene are SGHNT and YENEEA. V was clipped by 5 bases and J by 0 bases, with 19 bases between them. The length of the CDR3 is 18 residues. DNA for the CDR3: TGTGCCAGCAGCCCGGTCCCGGACACGCTGGCAACTAATGAAAAACTGTTTTTT. Encoded protein: CASSPVPDTLATNEKLFF.

V is TRBV18 and J is TRBJ2-1; TRBD1 matches 9 bases. The CDR3 contains 15 residues. Germline values: CDR1 KGHSH, CDR2 LQKENI. After removal of 3 bases from V and 5 bases from J, the junction contained 5 bases not matched to a gene. CDR3 loop: CASSPRQGVDNEQFF. DNA for the CDR3: TGTGCCAGCTCACCTCGACAGGGGGTGGACAATGAGCAGTTCTTC. Based on the CDR3 plus reference TRBV18 and TRBJ2-1, the full variable domain is NAGVMQNPRHLVRRRGQEARLRCSPMKGHSHVYWYRQLPEEGLKFMVYLQKENIIDESGMPKERFSAEFPKEGPSILRIQQVVRGDSAAYFCASSPRQGVDNEQFFGPGTRLTVL.

The chain joins TRBV27 to TRBJ2-7, with D hard to call. The length of the CDR3 is 13 residues. Germline V gene lookup returns CDR1 MNHEY and CDR2 SMNVEV (reference sequence). V lost 0 bases and J lost 5, with 8 bases in between. The CDR3 DNA reads as TGTGCCAGCAGTTTATCGTTAGGGAACGAGCAGTACTTC. This codes for CASSLSLGNEQYF.

The rearrangement links TRBV19 to TRBJ2-7; the D is unclear. Germline V CDR1 and CDR2: LNHDA, SQIVND (reference sequence). The CDR3 is 14 residues long. Trimming stripped 3 bases from V and 6 bases from J, with 15 bases between. CDR3 sequence: CASSMGRKESEQYF. CDR3 coding DNA: TGTGCCAGTAGTATGGGAAGGAAAGAGTCCGAGCAGTACTTC.

V gene TRBV19 combines with J gene TRBJ1-5, with 9 bases fitting TRBD1. The CDR3 length is 13 residues. CDR1 and CDR2 (germline): LNHDA, SQIVND (reference sequence). Trimming removed 8 bases from V and 5 bases from J; junction bases left unmatched: 4. The CDR3 loop reads CASGGQGYQPQHF. CDR3 nucleotide sequence: TGTGCCAGTGGGGGACAGGGTTATCAGCCCCAGCATTTT.

Here the CDR3 DNA reads TGCGCCAGCAGTGAGTCTCGGCAGGGGAATTCACCCCTCCACTTT. It translates to CASSESRQGNSPLHF. The rearrangement uses TRBV10-2 and TRBJ1-6; possibly TRBD1 for D (6 bases). CDR3 length: 15 residues. Per germline, CDR1 WSHSY and CDR2 SAAADI. The V end lost 0 bases, the J end lost 7 bases, and 10 bases lay between the germline ends.

The V gene is TRBV2, the J gene TRBJ1-5; D gene ambiguous. CDR3 length: 14 amino acids. CDR1 is SNHLY, CDR2 FYNNEI, per germline. Trimming took off 5 bases at V and 4 bases at J, with 12 bases between the two ends. The CDR3, as DNA: TGTGCCAGCAGTTGGGGTTGGGGTAATCAGCCCCAGCATTTT. It codes for CASSWGWGNQPQHF.

The chain combines TRBV7-9 with TRBJ1-2; a possible D gene is TRBD1 (5 bases). This CDR3 is built from 13 residues. CDR1 and CDR2 (germline): SEHNR, FQNEAQ (reference sequence). The V gene lost 5 bases and the J gene lost 5 bases, with 12 bases spanning the gap. CDR3 protein: CASSDRDLYGYTF. The CDR3 bases are TGTGCCAGCAGCGACCGGGACCTATATGGCTACACCTTC.

The V gene is TRBV9, the J gene TRBJ2-5; unclear D gene. V was trimmed by 3 bases and J by 5 bases, leaving 11 bases between them. Germline CDR1 and CDR2: SGDLS and YYNGEE. There are 13 residues in the CDR3. CDR3 in amino acids: CASSGLSTETQYF. CDR3 nucleotides: TGTGCCAGCAGCGGGTTGAGTACCGAGACCCAGTACTTC.

This chain uses TRBV2 with TRBJ1-2; D is perhaps TRBD1 (5 bases). V lost 7 bases and J lost 8, with 14 bases in between. There are 12 residues in the CDR3. The V gene's germline CDR1 is SNHLY and CDR2 FYNNEI. The CDR3 DNA reads TGTGCCAGCAAGGCAGGGCGGCCCGGCTACACCTTC. As protein: CASKAGRPGYTF.

V gene TRBV5-1 combines with J gene TRBJ1-6; TRBD1 is a possible D gene (5 bases). Trimming cost V 0 bases and J 7 bases, with 11 bases left between them. Germline CDR1 is SGHRS and CDR2 is YFSETQ. This CDR3 comprises 15 residues. This CDR3 is CASSLATGENSPLHF. CDR3 DNA: TGCGCCAGCAGCTTGGCTACAGGCGAAAATTCACCCCTCCACTTT.

The table lists this clone with a few counts. This chain links TRBV7-2 with TRBJ2-7, with 9 nucleotides matching TRBD1. After removal of 9 bases from V and 4 bases from J, the junction contained 10 bases not matched to a gene. Germline V gives CDR1 SGHTA, CDR2 FQGNSA. The CDR3 sequence is 14 residues long. The CDR3 DNA sequence: TGTGCCAGTACGAGGGGGACAGGGCCATACGAGCAGTACTTC. As protein: CASTRGTGPYEQYF.